This T cell receptor beta chain was recovered during a study of siplizumab effects on memory and regulatory T cells. Regarding the study as a whole: Naive T cell populations appeared to exhibit greater diversity than memory cells and appeared to be major alloresponse contributors. The authors did not confirm suppressive function in proliferating Tregs from siplizumab cultures. The study found that siplizumab significantly reduced alloreactive sequences traceable to unstimulated CD4+ memory cells.

Comments on this clone: Its target is unknown.

The germline CDR1 and CDR2 sequences are LGHNA and YSLEER. V trimming: 4 bases; J trimming: 6 bases; junction bases outside the gene matches: 5. This CDR3 has 13 amino acids. Generated by immunoSEQ multiplex PCR, the TCRdb table keeps only in-frame clones and is missing some. The repertoire consists of roughly 100,000 clones, with roughly 93% occurring once and the leading ten covering 0.62%. The sequenced material came from Tregs sorted from blood. The clonotype was recovered from a human donor in good health. The chain carries TRBV4-3 and TRBJ2-7; 8 nucleotides line up with TRBD1. The CDR3 bases are TGCGCCAGCAGCCGGGACAGGACTTTCGAGCAGTACTTC. Its protein product is CASSRDRTFEQYF.